A single sample is the source of the 9 T cell receptor beta chains below, sequenced in a study of CD8 T cells in Susac syndrome. The RNA input was roughly 0.45 to 1 ug, and it was reverse transcribed with random hexamers. Via MiXCR, TCRdb re-called the immunoSEQ multiplex PCR reads, giving one row per CDR3 protein. The sample holds tens of thousands of distinct CDR3 sequences, approximately 94% seen once. Sequences were obtained from CD8+ T cells from PBMCs. These receptors were obtained from a human donor in good health.

The chain employs TRBV27 and TRBJ2-1, with 8 bases matching TRBD2. This CDR3 spans 15 amino acids. J lost 0 bases, V lost 5 bases, and 3 bases had no gene match. Germline CDR1 reads MNHEY; CDR2 reads SMNVEV (reference sequence). CDR3 coding DNA: TGTGCCAGCAGTAGCGGGGGCCACTCCTACAATGAGCAGTTCTTC. Its translation is CASSSGGHSYNEQFF.

The chain combines TRBV24-1 with TRBJ2-1; D tentatively reads TRBD1 or TRBD2 (7 bases each). The CDR3 is made up of 17 amino acids. Trimming took 3 bases from V and 9 from J, leaving 23 bases between them. Germline CDR1 reads KGHDR; CDR2 reads SFDVKD. The CDR3 protein is CATSDPPGSGTEGEQFF. CDR3 in DNA: TGTGCCACCAGTGATCCCCCCGGCAGCGGGACAGAGGGTGAGCAGTTCTTC.

This chain uses TRBV27 with TRBJ1-5, with D unresolved. The V and J ends lost 8 bases and 2 bases respectively, with 7 bases between them. Per the germline V gene, CDR1 is MNHEY and CDR2 is SMNVEV (reference sequence). The CDR3 length is 12 residues. CDR3 in amino acids: CASRRGNQPQHF. CDR3 coding DNA: TGTGCCAGCCGTCGGGGCAATCAGCCCCAGCATTTT.

The V gene is TRBV11-2, the J gene TRBJ2-2; 11 bases line up with TRBD2. This CDR3 is built from 17 residues. The J segment lost 5 bases and the V segment lost 3 bases, leaving 8 bases of the junction unmatched. CDR1 and CDR2 from the germline V gene are SGHAT and FQNNGV. CDR3 DNA sequence: TGTGCCAGCAGCTTCGGTTGGGGACTAGCGGTAACCGGGGAGCTGTTTTTT. This translates into CASSFGWGLAVTGELFF. The complete variable domain, with remaining parts taken from reference TRBV11-2 and TRBJ2-2, reads EAGVAQSPRYKIIEKRQSVAFWCNPISGHATLYWYQQILGQGPKLLIQFQNNGVVDDSQLPKDRFSAERLKGVDSTLKIQPAKLEDSAVYLCASSFGWGLAVTGELFFGEGSRLTVL.

This chain connects TRBV25-1 to TRBJ2-1; D could derive from TRBD1 or TRBD2 (5 bases each). The V end lost 3 bases, the J end lost 3 bases, and 12 bases lay between the germline ends. This CDR3 contains 15 residues. CDR1 and CDR2 (germline): MGHDK, SYGVNS. The CDR3 region is CASSEGTSYYNEQFF. DNA for the CDR3: TGTGCCAGCAGTGAGGGGACGTCGTACTACAATGAGCAGTTCTTC.

This rearrangement joins TRBV27 to TRBJ2-2; 7 bases align to TRBD2. V lost 7 bases to trimming and J lost 2 bases; unmatched junction nucleotides: 7. Germline V gene sequence: CDR1 MNHEY, CDR2 SMNVEV (reference sequence). The CDR3 sequence is 15 residues long. CDR3: CASTNGGYNTGELFF. CDR3 bases: TGTGCCAGCACTAACGGGGGGTACAACACCGGGGAGCTGTTTTTT.

The rearrangement uses TRBV15 and TRBJ2-3; D not resolved. The CDR3 is 14 residues long. Germline assignment: CDR1 LNHNV and CDR2 YYDKDF (reference sequence). Trimming pared 0 bases from V and 4 bases from J, leaving 8 bases between. The CDR3 DNA follows: TGTGCCACCAGCAGAGATTCGGCGGCAGATACGCAGTATTTT. This encodes CATSRDSAADTQYF.

The V call is TRBV25-1, the J call TRBJ1-1; D unresolved. V shed 1 base and J shed 1 base, with 4 bases lying between them. The CDR3 has 13 amino acids. Germline V gives CDR1 MGHDK, CDR2 SYGVNS. The CDR3 loop reads CASSEFPNTEAFF. CDR3 in DNA: TGTGCCAGCAGTGAATTCCCGAACACTGAAGCTTTCTTT.

The chain links TRBV29-1 to TRBJ2-1; D gene ambiguous. Trimming cost V 1 base and J 0 bases, with 13 bases left between them. The CDR3 contains 16 residues. Germline V gene lookup returns CDR1 SQVTM and CDR2 ANQGSEA. This CDR3 is CSVEGLRRNSYNEQFF. CDR3 nucleotide sequence: TGCAGCGTTGAAGGTCTTAGGCGTAACTCCTACAATGAGCAGTTCTTC.